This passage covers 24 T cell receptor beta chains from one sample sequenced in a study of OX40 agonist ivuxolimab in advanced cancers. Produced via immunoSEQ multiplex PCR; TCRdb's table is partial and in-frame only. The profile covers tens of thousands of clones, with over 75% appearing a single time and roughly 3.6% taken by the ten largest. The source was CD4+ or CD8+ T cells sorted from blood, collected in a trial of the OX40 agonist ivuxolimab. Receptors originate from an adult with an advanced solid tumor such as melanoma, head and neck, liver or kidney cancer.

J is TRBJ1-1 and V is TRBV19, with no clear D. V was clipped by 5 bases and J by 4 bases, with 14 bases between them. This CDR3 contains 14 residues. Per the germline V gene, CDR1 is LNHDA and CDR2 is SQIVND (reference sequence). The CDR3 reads CASSHRGVVTEAFF. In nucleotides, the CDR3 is TGTGCCAGTAGTCACCGGGGTGTGGTCACTGAAGCTTTCTTT.

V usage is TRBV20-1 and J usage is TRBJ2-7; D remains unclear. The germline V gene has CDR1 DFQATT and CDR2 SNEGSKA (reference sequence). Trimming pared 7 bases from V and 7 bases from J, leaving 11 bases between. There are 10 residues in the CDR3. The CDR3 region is CSVARGEQYF. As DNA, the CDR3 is TGCAGTGTCGCCCGCGGAGAGCAGTACTTC.

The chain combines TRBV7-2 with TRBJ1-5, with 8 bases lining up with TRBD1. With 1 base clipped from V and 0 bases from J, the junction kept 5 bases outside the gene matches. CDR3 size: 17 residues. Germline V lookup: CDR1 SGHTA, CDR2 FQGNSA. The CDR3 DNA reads TGTGCCAGCAGCTTAGTAGGGGACAGGTATAGCAATCAGCCCCAGCATTTT. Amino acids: CASSLVGDRYSNQPQHF.

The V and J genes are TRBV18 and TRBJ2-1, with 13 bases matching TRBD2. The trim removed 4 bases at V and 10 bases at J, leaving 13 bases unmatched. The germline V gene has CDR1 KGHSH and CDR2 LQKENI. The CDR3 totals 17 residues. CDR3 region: CASSLGLAGDRRGEQFF. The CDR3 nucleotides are TGTGCCAGCTCACTAGGACTAGCGGGAGATCGACGAGGGGAGCAGTTCTTC.

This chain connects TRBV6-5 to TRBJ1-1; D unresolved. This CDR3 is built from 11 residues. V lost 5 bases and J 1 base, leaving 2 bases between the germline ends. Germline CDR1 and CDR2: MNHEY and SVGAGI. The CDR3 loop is CASSRNTEAFF. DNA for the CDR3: TGTGCCAGCAGTCGGAACACTGAAGCTTTCTTT.

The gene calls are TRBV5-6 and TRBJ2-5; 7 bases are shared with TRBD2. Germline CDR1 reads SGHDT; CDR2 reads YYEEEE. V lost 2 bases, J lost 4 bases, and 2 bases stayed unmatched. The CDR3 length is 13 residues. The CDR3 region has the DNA TGTGCCAGCAGCTTCGGGGAGGGAGAGACCCAGTACTTC. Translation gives CASSFGEGETQYF.

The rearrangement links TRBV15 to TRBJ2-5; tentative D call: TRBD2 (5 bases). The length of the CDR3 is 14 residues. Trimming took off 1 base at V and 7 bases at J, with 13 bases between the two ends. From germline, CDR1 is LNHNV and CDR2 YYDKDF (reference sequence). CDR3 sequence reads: CATSRVSRTGTQYF. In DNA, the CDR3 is TGTGCCACCAGCAGAGTTTCTAGGACTGGGACCCAGTACTTC.

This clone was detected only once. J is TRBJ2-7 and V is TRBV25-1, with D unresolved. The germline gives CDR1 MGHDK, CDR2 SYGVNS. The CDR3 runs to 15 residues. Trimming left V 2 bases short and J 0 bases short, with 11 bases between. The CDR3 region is CASSEVYGSSYEQYF. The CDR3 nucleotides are TGTGCCAGCAGTGAAGTTTACGGTAGCTCCTACGAGCAGTACTTC.

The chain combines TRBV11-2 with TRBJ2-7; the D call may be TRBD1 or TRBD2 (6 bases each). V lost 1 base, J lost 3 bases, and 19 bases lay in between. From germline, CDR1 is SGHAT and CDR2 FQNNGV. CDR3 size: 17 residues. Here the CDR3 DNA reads TGTGCCAGCAGCTTAGTACGTGGGGGGCCCGTGGTCTACGAGCAGTACTTC. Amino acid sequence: CASSLVRGGPVVYEQYF.

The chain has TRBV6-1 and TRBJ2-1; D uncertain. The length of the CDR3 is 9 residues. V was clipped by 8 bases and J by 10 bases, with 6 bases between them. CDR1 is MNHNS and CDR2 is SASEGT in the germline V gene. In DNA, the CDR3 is TGTGCCAGCGGAAGAGAGCAGTTCTTC. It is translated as CASGREQFF.

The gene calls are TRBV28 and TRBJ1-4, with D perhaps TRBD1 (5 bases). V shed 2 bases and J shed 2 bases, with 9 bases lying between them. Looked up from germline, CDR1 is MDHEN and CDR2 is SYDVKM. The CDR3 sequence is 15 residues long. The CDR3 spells CASSLGGDTNEKLFF. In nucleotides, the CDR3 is TGTGCCAGCAGTTTAGGAGGGGACACTAATGAAAAACTGTTTTTT.

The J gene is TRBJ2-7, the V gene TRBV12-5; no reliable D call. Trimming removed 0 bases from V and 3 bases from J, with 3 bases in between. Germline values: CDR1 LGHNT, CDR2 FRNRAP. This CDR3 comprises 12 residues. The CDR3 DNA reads TGTGCTAGTGGTTTGGTCGGCTACGAGCAGTACTTC. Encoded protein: CASGLVGYEQYF.

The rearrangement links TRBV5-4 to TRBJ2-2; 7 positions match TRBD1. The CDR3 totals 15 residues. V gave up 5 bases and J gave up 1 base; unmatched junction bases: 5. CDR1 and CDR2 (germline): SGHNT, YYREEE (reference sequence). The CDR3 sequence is CASSLQGRNTGELFF. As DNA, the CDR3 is TGTGCCAGCAGTTTACAGGGGCGGAACACCGGGGAGCTGTTTTTT. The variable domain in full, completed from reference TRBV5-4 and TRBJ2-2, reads ETGVTQSPTHLIKTRGQQVTLRCSSQSGHNTVSWYQQALGQGPQFIFQYYREEENGRGNFPPRFSGLQFPNYSSELNVNALELDDSALYLCASSLQGRNTGELFFGEGSRLTVL.

The CDR3 DNA follows: TGCGCCAGCAGCCGACTAGCGGGAGCCTACGAGCAGTACTTC. This translates into CASSRLAGAYEQYF. The V and J genes are TRBV5-1 and TRBJ2-7, with TRBD2 matching over 12 bases. Germline loops: CDR1 SGHRS, CDR2 YFSETQ. This CDR3 is built from 14 residues. The V and J ends lost 4 bases and 2 bases, in that order; junction bases with no gene match: 1.

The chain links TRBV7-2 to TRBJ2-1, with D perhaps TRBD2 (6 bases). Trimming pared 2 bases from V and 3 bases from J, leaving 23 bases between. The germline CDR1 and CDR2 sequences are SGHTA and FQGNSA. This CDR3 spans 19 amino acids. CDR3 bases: TGTGCCAGCAGCTTATGGGAGTGGGGTAGCGGCAATAGCTACAATGAGCAGTTCTTC. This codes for CASSLWEWGSGNSYNEQFF.

CDR3 nucleotide sequence: TGCAGCGCTCTCCCGGACAGGAGCACAGATACGCAGTATTTT. Residues: CSALPDRSTDTQYF. The genes are TRBV29-1 and TRBJ2-3; 7 bases are shared with TRBD1. The CDR3 extends over 14 amino acids. With 7 bases clipped from V and 0 bases from J, the junction kept 7 bases outside the gene matches. The V gene's germline CDR1 is SQVTM and CDR2 ANQGSEA.

Here the CDR3 DNA reads TGTGCCAGCAGTCGGGGACGCCGGAACACTGAAGCTTTCTTT. Encoded protein: CASSRGRRNTEAFF. This rearrangement joins TRBV28 to TRBJ1-1; D is possibly TRBD1 (5 bases). The V end was cut by 5 bases, the J end by 1 base, with 11 bases between. In germline, CDR1 is MDHEN, CDR2 SYDVKM. The CDR3 totals 14 residues.

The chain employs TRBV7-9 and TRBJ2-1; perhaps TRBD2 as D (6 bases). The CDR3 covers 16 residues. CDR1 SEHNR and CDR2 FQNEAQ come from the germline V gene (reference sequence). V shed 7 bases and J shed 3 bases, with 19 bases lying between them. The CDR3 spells CASIPSGEAFYNEQFF. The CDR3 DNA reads TGTGCCAGCATCCCCTCTGGGGAGGCCTTCTACAATGAGCAGTTCTTC.

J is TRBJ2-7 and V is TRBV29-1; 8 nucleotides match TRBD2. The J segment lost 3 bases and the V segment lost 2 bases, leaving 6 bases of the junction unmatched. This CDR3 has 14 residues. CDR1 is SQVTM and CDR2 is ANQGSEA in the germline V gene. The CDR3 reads CSVESGSSLYEQYF. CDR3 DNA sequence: TGCAGCGTTGAAAGCGGGAGCTCCCTCTACGAGCAGTACTTC.

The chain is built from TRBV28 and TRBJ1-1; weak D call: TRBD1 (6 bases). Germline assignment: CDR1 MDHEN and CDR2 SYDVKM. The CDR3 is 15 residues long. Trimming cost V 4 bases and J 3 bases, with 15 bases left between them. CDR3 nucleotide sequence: TGTGCCAGCAGTTCGGGGGGGGCAGGGGACACTGAAGCTTTCTTT. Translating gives CASSSGGAGDTEAFF.

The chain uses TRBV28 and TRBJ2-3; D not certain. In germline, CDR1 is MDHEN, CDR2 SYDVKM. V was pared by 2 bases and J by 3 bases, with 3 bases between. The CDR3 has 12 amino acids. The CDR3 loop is CASSLRTDTQYF. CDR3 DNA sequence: TGTGCCAGCAGTTTACGTACAGATACGCAGTATTTT.

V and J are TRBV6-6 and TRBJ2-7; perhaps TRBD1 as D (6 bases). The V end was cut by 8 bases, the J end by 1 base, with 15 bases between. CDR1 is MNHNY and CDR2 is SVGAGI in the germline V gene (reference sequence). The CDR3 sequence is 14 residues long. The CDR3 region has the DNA TGTGCCAGCCGGCTCGGGGACATTTCCTACGAGCAGTACTTC. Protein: CASRLGDISYEQYF.

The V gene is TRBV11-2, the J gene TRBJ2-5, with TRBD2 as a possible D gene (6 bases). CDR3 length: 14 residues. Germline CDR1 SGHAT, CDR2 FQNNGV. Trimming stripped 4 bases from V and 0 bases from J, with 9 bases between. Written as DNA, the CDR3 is TGTGCCAGCAGCTCAGCGGGCCACCAAGAGACCCAGTACTTC. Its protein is CASSSAGHQETQYF.

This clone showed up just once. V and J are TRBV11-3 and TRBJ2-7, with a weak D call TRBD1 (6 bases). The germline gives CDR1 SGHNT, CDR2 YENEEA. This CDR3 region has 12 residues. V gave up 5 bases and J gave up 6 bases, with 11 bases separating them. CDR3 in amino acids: CASSAPGVEQYF. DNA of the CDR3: TGTGCCAGCAGCGCCCCAGGGGTCGAGCAGTACTTC.